The clone carrying this TCR beta chain was counted at least ten times. With iRepertoire HTBI primers and Arm-PCR of CDR3 regions, TCR beta libraries were built. Using its own MiXCR run on the multiplex PCR reads, TCRdb lists one record per CDR3 protein. The profile shows roughly 360,000 distinct CDR3 sequences, over 9.5% of them singletons. The junction had 10 bases not matched to a gene; V was cut back by 6 bases and J by 0 bases. CDR1 and CDR2 (germline): LGHNT, FRNRAP. The CDR3 spans 16 residues. As for time point: newly diagnosed GD, antithyroid drugs for less than 3 months. The TCR library was prepared using RNA isolated from PBMCs. The record originates from a study of regulatory T cells in long-lasting Graves disease. Study context: Newly diagnosed Graves' patients took antithyroid drugs under 3 months.

This sample also belongs to another study, concerning T cells in Graves' hyperthyroidism and ophthalmopathy.

The receptor's source is a woman in her late teens or twenties with Graves disease. The V gene is TRBV12-5, the J gene TRBJ1-2; 7 positions match TRBD1. This specimen consisted of peripheral blood mononuclear cells (PBMCs), obtained at new diagnosis, from a patient treated with antithyroid drugs. The CDR3 here is CASGQDRDRSNYGYTF. DNA of the CDR3: TGTGCTAGTGGCCAAGACCGGGACAGATCTAACTATGGCTACACCTTC.